This T cell receptor beta chain was obtained from a study of T cell responses to AZD1222 COVID-19 vaccine. Study-wide background: Second-dose intervals of approximately 4 or approximately 12 weeks were pooled.

CDR1 SGHVS and CDR2 FQNEAQ come from the germline V gene. The CDR3 extends over 18 amino acids. The V end was cut by 11 bases, the J end by 6 bases, with 32 bases between. Findings and limits, study-wide: Nearly half of spike-specific TCRs reportedly target variant regions that are unmutated in the B.1.351 and B.1.1.7 variants. An increase in Spike-specific TCR breadth and depth was observed after two AZD1222 doses.

In the case of this clone: The antigen remains unidentified.

Libraries were prepared by immunoSEQ multiplex PCR; TCRdb keeps only in-frame clonotypes and omits some of them. Altogether around 150,000 clones are present, roughly 92% being singletons, with the ten largest covering around 1.3%. Sequenced material: peripheral blood, taken on day 0 of AZD1222 vaccination. The rearrangement links TRBV7-8 to TRBJ2-1, with a tentative D call TRBD1 (6 bases). The origin of this receptor is an adult in good health. This chain's CDR3 is CARYRGGHENAYGNEQFF. Here the CDR3 DNA reads TGTGCCCGGTATCGAGGGGGACACGAAAATGCATATGGCAATGAGCAGTTCTTC. The whole variable domain, filled in from reference TRBV7-8 and TRBJ2-1, reads GAGVSQSPRYKVAKRGQDVALRCDPISGHVSLFWYQQALGQGPEFLTYFQNEAQLDKSGLPSDRFFAERPEGSVSTLKIQRTQQEDSAVYLCARYRGGHENAYGNEQFFGPGTRLTVL.